This T cell receptor (beta chain) was obtained from a study of cytomegalovirus exposure and HLA in healthy donors. PCR was performed using 60 Vbeta and 13 Jbeta primers. TCRdb keeps only in-frame clones here, not all; method: immunoSEQ multiplex PCR. This sample yields about 190,000 clones, of which around 85% are seen a single time; 1.5% to 2% belongs to the top ten. Nominal health characterized the donors when sampled, though unrecorded immune exposures were likely. With regard to this clone: Its antigen is as yet unknown.

The study's findings and limits: The study recorded some 160 TCR beta chains that were cytomegalovirus-associated. Later genetic work tied a missense DCLRE1C variant to beta-chain V and J trimming. The study reported that TCR beta sequences accurately predicted HLA-A and HLA-B alleles in most subjects.

Germline CDR1 and CDR2: MNHEY and SVGAGI. Between the trimmed V and J ends, which lost 0 bases and 4 bases, there was a span of 13 bases. The CDR3 has 15 residues. The chain couples TRBV6-5 to TRBJ2-7; TRBD1 might be the D (5 bases). Specimen: PBMCs. The TCR sequence derives from a man aged 18 to 30 in good health and CMV-seronegative. The CDR3 sequence is CASSYSPDNPYEQYF. For the CDR3, the DNA is TGTGCCAGCAGTTACTCTCCGGACAATCCATACGAGCAGTACTTC.